Listed here are 3 T cell receptor beta chains from one sample, sequenced in a study of response to subunit inactivated influenza vaccine. TCRdb called the RT-PCR reads again in MiXCR, with one record for every CDR3 protein. Of around 570,000 distinct CDR3 sequences listed, 7.6% are singletons. This sample comprised PBMCs from blood, obtained approximately 25 months after vaccination. These receptors all come from a man between 50 and 75 years old who received an inactivated influenza vaccine.

This clonotype has a handful of counts. The chain carries TRBV2 and TRBJ2-7, with D unresolved. The CDR3 length is 14 residues. Germline values: CDR1 SNHLY, CDR2 FYNNEI. Trimming took 4 bases from V and 2 from J, leaving 12 bases between them. CDR3 DNA: TGTGCCAGCAGTGGTGGGATCTACCCCTACGAGCAGTACTTC. Its protein product is CASSGGIYPYEQYF.

The table lists this clonotype with a few counts. The rearrangement links TRBV6-2 or TRBV6-3 to TRBJ2-4; D is unclear. Trimming pared 2 bases from V and 0 bases from J, leaving 5 bases between. CDR3 length: 14 amino acids. Per the germline V gene, CDR1 is MNHEY and CDR2 is SVGEGT. The CDR3 sequence: CASSYRLAKNIQYF. CDR3 in DNA: TGTGCCAGCAGTTACAGGCTAGCCAAAAACATTCAGTACTTC.

This clonotype was seen a few times. The V gene is TRBV20-1, the J gene TRBJ2-1; 11 bases align to TRBD2. The CDR3 spans 20 residues. The V segment lost 2 bases and the J segment 0 bases; nucleotides outside the gene matches: 15. Germline CDR1 DFQATT, CDR2 SNEGSKA (reference sequence). CDR3 in amino acids: CSARYQGGLAVPSSYNEQFF. CDR3 coding DNA: TGCAGTGCTAGATACCAGGGGGGACTAGCGGTTCCGAGCTCCTACAATGAGCAGTTCTTC.